The rows below give T cell receptor beta chains drawn from one sample of a study of human T cells and chemical hapten exposure. TCRdb passed the RACE reads through MiXCR, listing each CDR3 protein once. The sample has under 100,000 distinct CDR3 sequences, roughly 10% seen once. This sample comprised whole blood, obtained in connection with sensitization to the hapten diphenylcyclopropenone (DPC). Receptor source: a woman younger than 45 with alopecia areata. Some clones in this sample may be carry-over from other donors' samples. The CDR3 runs from the conserved cysteine through the conserved F or W.

j_gene	v_gene	CDR3aa
TRBJ2-1	TRBV12-3/TRBV12-4	CASSLQTVGEQFF
TRBJ1-2	TRBV29-1	CSVDRANYGYTF
TRBJ2-5	TRBV2	CASRVGQLQETQYF
TRBJ2-1	TRBV18	CASYSSGRSSYNEQFF
TRBJ2-7	TRBV6-5	CASKLGVSPYEQYF
TRBJ1-1	TRBV6-1	CASRRTWTGLEGTEAFF
TRBJ1-5	TRBV28	CASRSGTAQPQHF
TRBJ2-7	TRBV20-1	CSARVAPDEQYF
TRBJ1-5	TRBV20-1	CSAKGVRFNQPQHF
TRBJ2-3	TRBV3-1	CASSQVELAGEVPQYF
TRBJ1-5	TRBV5-6	CASSGYRQINQPQHF
TRBJ1-6	TRBV19	CAIPDGYNSPLHF
TRBJ1-3	TRBV27	CASSINWGTGNTIYF
TRBJ2-7	TRBV11-1	CASSLNRDEQYF
TRBJ2-3	TRBV30	CAWSAFLWADTQYF
TRBJ1-1	TRBV7-9	CASSPTGVEAFF
TRBJ2-1	TRBV7-9	CASSFGGGNNEQFF
TRBJ2-5	TRBV29-1	CSVVLPGRGLETQYF
TRBJ2-2	TRBV5-8	CASSLGPGADTGELFF
TRBJ2-5	TRBV12-3/TRBV12-4	CASSLGPASGTQYF
TRBJ2-7	TRBV28	CASRTGLNHEQYF
TRBJ2-3	TRBV11-1	CASSERTGGNTDTQYF
TRBJ2-1	TRBV18	CASSPGRVAAQYNEQFF
TRBJ2-5	TRBV11-1	CASSLARQATQETQYF
TRBJ2-1	TRBV20-1	CSVSTGAGQFF
TRBJ2-3	TRBV5-6	CASSLMWTDTQYF
TRBJ2-7	TRBV4-1	CASSQLGYEQYF
TRBJ1-2	TRBV29-1	CSVEDLGDYGYTF
TRBJ2-3	TRBV4-3	CASSQGLAPTQYF
TRBJ1-1	TRBV5-1	CASSLEQGTEAFF
TRBJ1-1	TRBV29-1	CSVRTGREGTEAFF
TRBJ2-1	TRBV11-2	CASSLVGSYNEQFF
TRBJ1-2	TRBV20-1	CSASVLNLGQGPPGGYTF
TRBJ2-5	TRBV20-1	CSARPGETQYF
TRBJ1-1	TRBV10-3	CAISEYARVATEAFF
TRBJ2-1	TRBV29-1	CSVELGQASSYNEQFF
TRBJ2-7	TRBV27	CASSLYGYEQYF
TRBJ1-2	TRBV7-9	CASSLGPGANYGYTF
TRBJ2-1	TRBV27	CASSLSRVTEQFF
TRBJ2-5	TRBV7-6	CASSRGGVEETQYF